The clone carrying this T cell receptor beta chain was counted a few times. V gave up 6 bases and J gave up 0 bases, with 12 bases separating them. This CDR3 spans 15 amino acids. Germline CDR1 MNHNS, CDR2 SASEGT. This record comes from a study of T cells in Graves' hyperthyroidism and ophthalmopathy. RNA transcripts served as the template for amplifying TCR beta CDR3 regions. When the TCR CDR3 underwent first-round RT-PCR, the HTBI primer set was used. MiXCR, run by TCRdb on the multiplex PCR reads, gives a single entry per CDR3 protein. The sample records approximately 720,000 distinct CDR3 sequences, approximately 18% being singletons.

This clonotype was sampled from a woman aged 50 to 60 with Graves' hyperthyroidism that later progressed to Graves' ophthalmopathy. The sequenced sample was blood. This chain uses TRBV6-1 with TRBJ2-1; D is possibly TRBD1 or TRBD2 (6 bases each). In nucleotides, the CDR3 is TGTGCCAGCAGGTCAGGAGGGGGCTCCTACAATGAGCAGTTCTTC. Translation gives CASRSGGGSYNEQFF.